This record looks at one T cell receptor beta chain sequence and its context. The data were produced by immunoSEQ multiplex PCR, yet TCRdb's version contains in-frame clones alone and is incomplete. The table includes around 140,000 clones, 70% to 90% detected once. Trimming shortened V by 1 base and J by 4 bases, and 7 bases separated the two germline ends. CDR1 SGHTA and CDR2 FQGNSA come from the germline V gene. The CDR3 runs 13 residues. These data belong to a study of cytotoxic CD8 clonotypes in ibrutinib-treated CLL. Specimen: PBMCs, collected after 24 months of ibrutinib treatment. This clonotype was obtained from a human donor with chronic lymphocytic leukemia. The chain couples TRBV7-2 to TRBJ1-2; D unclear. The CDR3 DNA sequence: TGTGCCAGCAGCTTAGAGGCAGGCTATGGCTACACCTTC. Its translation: CASSLEAGYGYTF.